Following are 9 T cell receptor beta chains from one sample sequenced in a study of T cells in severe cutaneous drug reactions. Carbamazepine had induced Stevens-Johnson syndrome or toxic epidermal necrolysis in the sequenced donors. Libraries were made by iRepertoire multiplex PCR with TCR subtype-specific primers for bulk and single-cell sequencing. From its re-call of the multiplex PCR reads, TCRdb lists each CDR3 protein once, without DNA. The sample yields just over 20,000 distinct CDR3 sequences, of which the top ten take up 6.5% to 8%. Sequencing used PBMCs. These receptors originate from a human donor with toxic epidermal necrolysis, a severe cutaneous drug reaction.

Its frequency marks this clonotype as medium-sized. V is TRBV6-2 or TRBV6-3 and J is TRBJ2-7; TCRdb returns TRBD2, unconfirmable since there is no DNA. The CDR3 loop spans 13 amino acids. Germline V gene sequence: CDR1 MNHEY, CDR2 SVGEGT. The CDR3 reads CASIQRGTYEQYF.

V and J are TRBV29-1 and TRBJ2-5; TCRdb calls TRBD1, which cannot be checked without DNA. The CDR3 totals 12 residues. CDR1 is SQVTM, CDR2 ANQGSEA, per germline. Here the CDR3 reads CSVSRGSETQYF.

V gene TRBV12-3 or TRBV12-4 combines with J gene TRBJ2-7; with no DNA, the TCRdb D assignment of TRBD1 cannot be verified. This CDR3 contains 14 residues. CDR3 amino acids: CASSPRDRGNEQYF.

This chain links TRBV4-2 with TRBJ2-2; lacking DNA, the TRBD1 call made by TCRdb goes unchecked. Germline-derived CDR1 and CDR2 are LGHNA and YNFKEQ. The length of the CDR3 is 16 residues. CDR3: CASSAQTGENTGELFF.

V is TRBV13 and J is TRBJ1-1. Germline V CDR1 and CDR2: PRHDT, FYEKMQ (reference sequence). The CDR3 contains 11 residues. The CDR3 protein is CASSWNTEAFF.

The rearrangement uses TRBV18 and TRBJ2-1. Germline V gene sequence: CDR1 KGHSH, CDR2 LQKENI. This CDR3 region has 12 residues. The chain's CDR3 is CASSQQQNEQFF.

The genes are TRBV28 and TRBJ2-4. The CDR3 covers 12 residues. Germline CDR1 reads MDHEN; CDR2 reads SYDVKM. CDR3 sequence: CASSLGIGIQYF. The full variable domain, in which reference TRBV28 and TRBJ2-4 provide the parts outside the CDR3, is DVKVTQSSRYLVKRTGEKVFLECVQDMDHENMFWYRQDPGLGLRLIYFSYDVKMKEKGDIPEGYSVSREKKERFSLILESASTNQTSMYLCASSLGIGIQYFGAGTRLSVL.

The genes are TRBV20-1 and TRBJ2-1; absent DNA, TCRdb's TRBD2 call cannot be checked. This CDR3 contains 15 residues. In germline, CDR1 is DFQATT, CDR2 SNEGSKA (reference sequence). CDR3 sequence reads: CSAELSLAGVNEQFF.

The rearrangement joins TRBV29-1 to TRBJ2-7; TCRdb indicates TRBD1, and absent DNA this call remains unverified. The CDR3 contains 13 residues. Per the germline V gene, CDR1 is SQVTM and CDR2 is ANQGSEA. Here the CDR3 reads CSVAPGPRSEQYF.